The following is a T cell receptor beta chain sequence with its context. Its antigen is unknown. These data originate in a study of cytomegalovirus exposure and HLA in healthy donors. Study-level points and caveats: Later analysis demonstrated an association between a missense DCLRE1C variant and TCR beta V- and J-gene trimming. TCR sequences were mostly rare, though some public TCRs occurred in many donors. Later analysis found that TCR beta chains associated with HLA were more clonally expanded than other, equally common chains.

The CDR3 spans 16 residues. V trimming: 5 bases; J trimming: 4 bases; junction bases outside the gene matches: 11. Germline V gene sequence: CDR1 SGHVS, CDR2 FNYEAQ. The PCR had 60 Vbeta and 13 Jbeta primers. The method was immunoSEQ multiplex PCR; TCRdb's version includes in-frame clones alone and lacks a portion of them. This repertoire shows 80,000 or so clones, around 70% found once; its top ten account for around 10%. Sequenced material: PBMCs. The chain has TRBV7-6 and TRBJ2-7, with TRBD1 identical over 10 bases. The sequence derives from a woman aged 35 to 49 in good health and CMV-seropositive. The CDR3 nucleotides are TGTGCCAGCAGCCAGACAGGGGGCACGCCGCGATACGAGCAGTACTTC. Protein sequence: CASSQTGGTPRYEQYF.